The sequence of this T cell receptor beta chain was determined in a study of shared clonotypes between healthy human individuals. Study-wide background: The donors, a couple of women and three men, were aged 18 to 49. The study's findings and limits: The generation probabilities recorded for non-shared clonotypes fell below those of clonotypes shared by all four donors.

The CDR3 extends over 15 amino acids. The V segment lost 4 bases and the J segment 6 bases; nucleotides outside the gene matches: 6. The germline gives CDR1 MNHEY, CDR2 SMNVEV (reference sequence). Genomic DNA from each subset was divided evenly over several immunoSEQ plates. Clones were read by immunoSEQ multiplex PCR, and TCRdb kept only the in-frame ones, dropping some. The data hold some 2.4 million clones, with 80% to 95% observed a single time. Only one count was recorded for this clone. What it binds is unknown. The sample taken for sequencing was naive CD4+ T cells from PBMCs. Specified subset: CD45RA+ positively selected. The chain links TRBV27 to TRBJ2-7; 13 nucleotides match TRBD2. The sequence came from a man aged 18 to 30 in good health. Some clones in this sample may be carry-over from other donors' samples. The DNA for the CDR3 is TGTGCCAGCAGTTCCCGACTAGCGGGAGGACGCGAGCAGTACTTC. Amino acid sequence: CASSSRLAGGREQYF.